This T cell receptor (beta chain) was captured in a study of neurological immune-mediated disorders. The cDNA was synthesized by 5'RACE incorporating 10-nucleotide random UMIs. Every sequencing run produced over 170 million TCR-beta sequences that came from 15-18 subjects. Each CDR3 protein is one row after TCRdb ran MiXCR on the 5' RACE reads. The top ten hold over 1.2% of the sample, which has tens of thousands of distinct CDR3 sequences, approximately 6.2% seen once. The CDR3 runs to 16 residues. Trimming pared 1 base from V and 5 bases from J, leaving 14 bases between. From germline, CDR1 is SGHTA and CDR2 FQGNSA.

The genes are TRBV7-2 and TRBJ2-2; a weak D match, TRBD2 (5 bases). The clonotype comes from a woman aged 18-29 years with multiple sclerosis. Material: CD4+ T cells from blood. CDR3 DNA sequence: TGTGCCAGCAGCTTAGTTACGGGAAGAGGGACCGGGGAGCTGTTTTTT. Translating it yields CASSLVTGRGTGELFF. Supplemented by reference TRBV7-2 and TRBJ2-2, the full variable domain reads GAGVSQSPSNKVTEKGKDVELRCDPISGHTALYWYRQSLGQGLEFLIYFQGNSAPDKSGLPSDRFSAERTGGSVSTLTIQRTQQEDSAVYLCASSLVTGRGTGELFFGEGSRLTVL.